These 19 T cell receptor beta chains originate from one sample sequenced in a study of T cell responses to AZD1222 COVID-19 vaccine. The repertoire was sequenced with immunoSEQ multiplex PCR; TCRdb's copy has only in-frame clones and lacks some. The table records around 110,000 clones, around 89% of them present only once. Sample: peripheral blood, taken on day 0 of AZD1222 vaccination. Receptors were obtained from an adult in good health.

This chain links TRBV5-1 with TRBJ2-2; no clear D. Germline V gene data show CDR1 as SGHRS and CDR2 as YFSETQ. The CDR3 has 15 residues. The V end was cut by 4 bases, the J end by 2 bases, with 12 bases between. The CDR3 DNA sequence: TGCGCCAGCAGCGGTACCACTGAAAACACCGGGGAGCTGTTTTTT. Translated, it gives CASSGTTENTGELFF.

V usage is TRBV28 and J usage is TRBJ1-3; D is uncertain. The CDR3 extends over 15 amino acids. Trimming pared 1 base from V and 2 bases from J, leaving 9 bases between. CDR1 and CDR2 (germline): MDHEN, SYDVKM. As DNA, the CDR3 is TGTGCCAGCAGTTTATCGGTGGCAGCTGGAAACACCATATATTTT. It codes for CASSLSVAAGNTIYF.

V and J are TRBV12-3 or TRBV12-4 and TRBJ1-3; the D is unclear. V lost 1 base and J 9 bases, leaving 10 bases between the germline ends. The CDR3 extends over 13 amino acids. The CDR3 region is CASSLGARTTIYF. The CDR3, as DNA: TGTGCCAGCAGTTTAGGGGCGAGAACCACCATATATTTT.

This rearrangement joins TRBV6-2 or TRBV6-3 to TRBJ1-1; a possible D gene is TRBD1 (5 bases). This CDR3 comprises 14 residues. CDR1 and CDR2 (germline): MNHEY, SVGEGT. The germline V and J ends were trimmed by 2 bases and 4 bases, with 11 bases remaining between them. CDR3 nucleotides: TGTGCCAGCAGTTACCCCACGGGGGTCACTGAAGCTTTCTTT. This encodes CASSYPTGVTEAFF.

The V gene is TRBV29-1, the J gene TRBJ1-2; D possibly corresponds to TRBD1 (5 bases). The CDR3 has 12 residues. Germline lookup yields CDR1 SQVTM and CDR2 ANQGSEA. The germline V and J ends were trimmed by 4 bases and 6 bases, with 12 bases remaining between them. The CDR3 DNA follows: TGCAGCGTTGCTGGGGGTAGGAATGGCTACACCTTC. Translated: CSVAGGRNGYTF.

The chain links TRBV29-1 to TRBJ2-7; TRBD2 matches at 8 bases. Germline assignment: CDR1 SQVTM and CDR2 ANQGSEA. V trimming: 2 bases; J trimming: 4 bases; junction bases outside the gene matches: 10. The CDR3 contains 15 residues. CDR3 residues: CSVELVSGLAYEQYF. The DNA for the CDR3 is TGCAGCGTTGAATTGGTTAGCGGACTAGCTTACGAGCAGTACTTC.

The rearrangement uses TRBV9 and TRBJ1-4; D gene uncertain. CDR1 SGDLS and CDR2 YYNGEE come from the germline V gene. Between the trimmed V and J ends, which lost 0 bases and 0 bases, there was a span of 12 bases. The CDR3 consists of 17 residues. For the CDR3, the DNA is TGTGCCAGCAGCGTAGAGGCAGGAGGAGCAACTAATGAAAAACTGTTTTTT. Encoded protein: CASSVEAGGATNEKLFF.

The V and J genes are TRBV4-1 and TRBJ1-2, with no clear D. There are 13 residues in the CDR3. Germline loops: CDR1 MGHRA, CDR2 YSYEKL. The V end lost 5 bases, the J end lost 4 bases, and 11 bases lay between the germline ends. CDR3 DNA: TGCGCCAGCAGCTCACCGGAAAGCTATGGCTACACCTTC. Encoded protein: CASSSPESYGYTF.

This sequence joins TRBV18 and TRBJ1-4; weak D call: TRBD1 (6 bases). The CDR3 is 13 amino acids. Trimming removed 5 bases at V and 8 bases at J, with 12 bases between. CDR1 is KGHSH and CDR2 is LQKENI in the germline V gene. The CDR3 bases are TGTGCCAGCTCATTGGGGGCGGAAGAAAAACTGTTTTTT. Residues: CASSLGAEEKLFF.

CDR3 sequence reads: CASRARGLSYNEQFF. The CDR3, as DNA: TGCGCCAGCAGGGCTCGGGGTCTCTCCTACAATGAGCAGTTCTTC. J is TRBJ2-1 and V is TRBV5-1; D possibly corresponds to TRBD2 (5 bases). From germline, CDR1 is SGHRS and CDR2 YFSETQ. The CDR3 is 15 amino acids. Between the trimmed V and J ends, which lost 5 bases and 0 bases, there was a span of 12 bases.

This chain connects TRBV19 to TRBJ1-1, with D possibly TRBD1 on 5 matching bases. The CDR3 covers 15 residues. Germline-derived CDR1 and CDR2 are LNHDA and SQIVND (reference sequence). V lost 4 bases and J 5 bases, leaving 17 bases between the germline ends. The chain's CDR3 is CASSTGGGTRTEAFF. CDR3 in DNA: TGTGCCAGTAGTACCGGCGGGGGGACGAGGACTGAAGCTTTCTTT.

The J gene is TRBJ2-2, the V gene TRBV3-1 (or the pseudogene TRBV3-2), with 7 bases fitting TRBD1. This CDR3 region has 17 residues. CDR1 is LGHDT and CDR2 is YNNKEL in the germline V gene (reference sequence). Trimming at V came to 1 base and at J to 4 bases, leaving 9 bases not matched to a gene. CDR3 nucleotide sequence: TGTGCCAGCAGCCAAGGTGGGGGACAGAGGGGCACCGGGGAGCTGTTTTTT. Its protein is CASSQGGGQRGTGELFF.

The CDR3: CASRPGQGPYNSPLHF. The CDR3 DNA sequence: TGTGCCAGCAGACCCGGACAGGGGCCTTATAATTCACCCCTCCACTTT. V gene TRBV3-1 (or the pseudogene TRBV3-2) combines with J gene TRBJ1-6; 9 positions match TRBD1. The germline CDR1 and CDR2 sequences are LGHDT and YNNKEL (reference sequence). V lost 6 bases to trimming and J lost 4 bases; unmatched junction nucleotides: 7. This CDR3 is built from 16 residues.

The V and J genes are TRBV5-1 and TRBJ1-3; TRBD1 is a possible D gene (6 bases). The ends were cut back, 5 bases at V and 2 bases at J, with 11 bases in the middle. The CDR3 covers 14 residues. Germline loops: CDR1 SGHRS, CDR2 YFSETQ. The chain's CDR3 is CASSHEGAGNTIYF. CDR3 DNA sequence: TGCGCCAGCAGTCATGAGGGGGCTGGAAACACCATATATTTT.

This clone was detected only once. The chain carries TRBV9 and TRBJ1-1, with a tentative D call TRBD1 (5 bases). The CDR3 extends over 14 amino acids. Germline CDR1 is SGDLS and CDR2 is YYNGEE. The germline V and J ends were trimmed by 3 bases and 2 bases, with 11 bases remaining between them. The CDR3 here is CASSAWGFNTEAFF. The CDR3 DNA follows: TGTGCCAGCAGCGCGTGGGGGTTCAACACTGAAGCTTTCTTT.

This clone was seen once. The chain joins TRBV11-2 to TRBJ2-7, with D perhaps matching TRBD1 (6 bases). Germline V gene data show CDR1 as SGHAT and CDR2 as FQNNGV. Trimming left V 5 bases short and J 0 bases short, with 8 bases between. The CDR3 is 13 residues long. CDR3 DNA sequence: TGTGCCAGCAGCAGGACAGTCTCCTACGAGCAGTACTTC. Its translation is CASSRTVSYEQYF.

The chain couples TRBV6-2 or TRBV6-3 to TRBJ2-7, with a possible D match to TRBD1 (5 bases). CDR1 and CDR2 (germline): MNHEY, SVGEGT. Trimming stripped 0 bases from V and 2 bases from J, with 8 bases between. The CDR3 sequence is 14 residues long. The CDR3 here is CASSYSPGTYEQYF. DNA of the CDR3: TGTGCCAGCAGTTACTCCCCAGGGACCTACGAGCAGTACTTC.

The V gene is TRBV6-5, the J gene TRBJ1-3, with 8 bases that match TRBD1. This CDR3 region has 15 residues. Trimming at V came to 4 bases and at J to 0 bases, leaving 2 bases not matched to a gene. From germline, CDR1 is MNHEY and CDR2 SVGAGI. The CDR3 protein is CASSLDRGSGNTIYF. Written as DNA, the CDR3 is TGTGCCAGCAGTTTAGACAGGGGCTCTGGAAACACCATATATTTT.

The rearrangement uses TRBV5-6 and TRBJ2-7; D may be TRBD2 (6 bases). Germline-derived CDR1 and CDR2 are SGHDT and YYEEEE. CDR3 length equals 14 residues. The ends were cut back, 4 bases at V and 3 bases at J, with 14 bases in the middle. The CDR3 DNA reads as TGTGCCAGCAGCACGTACAGGAGGGACTACGAGCAGTACTTC. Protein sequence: CASSTYRRDYEQYF.